A selection of T cell receptor beta chains follows, all from one sample in a study of technical replicates of blood from several donors. Profiled with immunoSEQ multiplex PCR; TCRdb holds only in-frame clones, not every one. The table records approximately 74,000 clones, over 75% of them present only once. The specimen was PBMCs. The receptors stem from a human donor in good health. Some clones in this sample may be carry-over from other donors' samples. Each CDR3 is given with its conserved first and last residue. The D gene is left open where the match is weak. Size is stated for part of the rows, as once, few or many counts, or as a class when the clone is expanded.

v_gene,d_gene,j_gene,abundance,CDR3aa,CDR3nt
TRBV2,TRBD1,TRBJ2-3,.,CASSKRMDRGTSTDTQYF,TGTGCCAGCAGTAAGCGAATGGACAGGGGAACTAGCACAGATACGCAGTATTTT
TRBV6-6,.,TRBJ2-7,.,CASRKEGEQYF,TGTGCCAGCAGGAAGGAGGGAGAGCAGTACTTC
TRBV11-3,.,TRBJ2-5,.,CASSFRVGETQYF,TGTGCCAGCAGCTTCAGGGTTGGCGAGACCCAGTACTTC
TRBV9,TRBD1,TRBJ2-3,.,CASSAQRTGSTDTQYF,TGTGCCAGCAGCGCCCAGAGGACAGGCTCCACAGATACGCAGTATTTT
TRBV18,.,TRBJ1-4,.,CASSLFKKQGLQATNEKLFF,TGTGCCAGCTCACTATTCAAAAAGCAGGGACTTCAGGCAACTAATGAAAAACTGTTTTTT
TRBV27,.,TRBJ2-7,.,CASSLTGLYEQYF,TGTGCCAGCAGTTTAACAGGGTTATACGAGCAGTACTTC
TRBV6-1,TRBD1,TRBJ2-1,.,CASSVDTGARYEQFF,TGTGCCAGCAGTGTCGATACAGGGGCCCGGTATGAGCAGTTCTTC
TRBV7-2,.,TRBJ2-5,.,CASSLGIGTWETQYF,TGTGCCAGCAGCTTAGGGATCGGGACTTGGGAGACCCAGTACTTC
TRBV5-1,.,TRBJ1-4,.,CASSWSGEANEKLFF,TGCGCCAGCAGCTGGAGTGGGGAGGCTAATGAAAAACTGTTTTTT
TRBV5-6,.,TRBJ2-1,.,CASSSQQGLSEQFF,TGTGCCAGCAGCTCTCAACAGGGTTTAAGTGAGCAGTTCTTC
TRBV4-1,TRBD2,TRBJ2-2,.,CASSQRLAGEGGELFF,TGCGCCAGCAGCCAACGACTAGCGGGGGAAGGCGGGGAGCTGTTTTTT
TRBV6-1,.,TRBJ1-4,once,CASSAAGATNEKLFF,TGTGCCAGCAGTGCTGCTGGAGCAACTAATGAAAAACTGTTTTTT
TRBV15,.,TRBJ2-1,.,CATRPAEGFDNEQFF,TGTGCCACCAGGCCGGCTGAGGGTTTCGACAATGAGCAGTTCTTC
TRBV4-2,TRBD1,TRBJ1-5,.,CASSQVERGQSNQPQHF,TGTGCCAGCAGCCAAGTCGAAAGGGGGCAAAGCAATCAGCCCCAGCATTTT
TRBV10-1,TRBD1,TRBJ1-1,.,CASSECQGGLNTEAFF,TGCGCCAGCAGTGAGTGCCAGGGGGGATTGAACACTGAAGCTTTCTTT
TRBV19,.,TRBJ1-2,.,CASRMAGNYGYTF,TGTGCCAGTAGGATGGCGGGGAACTATGGCTACACCTTC
TRBV7-2,TRBD1,TRBJ1-5,.,CASSSQGAPNQPQHF,TGTGCCAGCAGTTCACAGGGGGCCCCCAATCAGCCCCAGCATTTT
TRBV28,.,TRBJ1-1,.,CASSSGGGITEAFF,TGTGCCAGCAGCTCCGGGGGGGGTATCACTGAAGCTTTCTTT
TRBV7-2,TRBD1,TRBJ1-4,.,CASSPAGGTAPEKLFF,TGTGCCAGCAGCCCTGCGGGGGGGACAGCCCCTGAAAAACTGTTTTTT
TRBV6-4,.,TRBJ1-2,.,CASSQTASNYGYTF,TGTGCCAGCAGTCAGACAGCTTCGAACTATGGCTACACCTTC
TRBV6-5,.,TRBJ1-1,.,CASSYVVGGPGEAFF,TGTGCCAGCAGTTACGTGGTTGGAGGGCCCGGTGAAGCTTTCTTT
TRBV19,.,TRBJ1-5,.,CASTPLGFQGWDQPQHF,TGTGCCAGTACCCCATTGGGCTTTCAGGGTTGGGATCAGCCCCAGCATTTT
TRBV9,TRBD1,TRBJ1-1,.,CASSAQGAGNTEAFF,TGTGCCAGCAGCGCGCAGGGGGCGGGGAACACTGAAGCTTTCTTT
TRBV5-4,TRBD1,TRBJ1-6,.,CASSTAGGSYNSPLHF,TGTGCCAGCAGCACGGCAGGGGGCTCCTATAATTCACCCCTCCACTTT
TRBV30,TRBD1,TRBJ1-3,.,CAWSEVGTGGNTIYF,TGTGCCTGGAGTGAGGTCGGGACAGGAGGAAACACCATATATTTT
TRBV2,TRBD1,TRBJ2-3,.,CASRTGPALFSTDTQYF,TGTGCCAGCAGGACAGGGCCGGCCTTATTTAGCACAGATACGCAGTATTTT
TRBV7-3,TRBD1,TRBJ2-3,.,CASSPMGQGTQYF,TGTGCCAGCAGCCCCATGGGACAGGGTACGCAGTATTTT
TRBV18,.,TRBJ1-3,.,CASSGDLSVGNTIYF,TGTGCCAGCTCAGGCGATCTCAGCGTAGGAAACACCATATATTTT
TRBV10-3,TRBD2,TRBJ2-1,.,CAISESPLAGNSYNEQFF,TGTGCCATCAGTGAGTCTCCCTTAGCGGGGAACTCCTACAATGAGCAGTTCTTC
TRBV11-2,.,TRBJ2-1,.,CASSPNQAPREQFF,TGTGCCAGCAGCCCCAACCAGGCGCCCCGGGAGCAGTTCTTC
TRBV25-1,.,TRBJ2-5,.,CASSVGGVETQYF,TGTGCCAGCAGTGTAGGGGGAGTTGAGACCCAGTACTTC
TRBV29-1,.,TRBJ2-7,few,CSVEVEWYEQYF,TGCAGCGTTGAAGTCGAGTGGTACGAGCAGTACTTC
TRBV5-1,.,TRBJ1-4,.,CASSGVGDTNEKLFF,TGCGCCAGCAGTGGGGTAGGGGATACTAATGAAAAACTGTTTTTT
TRBV4-3,.,TRBJ1-6,.,CASSQEQDLNSPLHF,TGCGCCAGCAGCCAAGAACAGGATCTCAATTCACCCCTCCACTTT
TRBV7-2,.,TRBJ2-2,.,CASSQGGHRGGELFF,TGTGCCAGCAGCCAAGGGGGACACCGGGGCGGGGAGCTGTTTTTT
TRBV4-1,.,TRBJ2-3,.,CASSQVVGTPSTDTQYF,TGCGCCAGCAGCCAAGTAGTGGGGACACCGAGCACAGATACGCAGTATTTT
TRBV7-6,TRBD1,TRBJ2-7,.,CASSPVGTDYEQYF,TGTGCCAGCAGCCCTGTTGGGACAGATTACGAGCAGTACTTC
TRBV5-1,TRBD2,TRBJ2-1,.,CASSFGGGYNEQFF,TGCGCCAGCAGCTTTGGGGGGGGCTACAATGAGCAGTTCTTC
TRBV10-3,TRBD2,TRBJ2-1,.,CAISEEGLAGAYNEQFF,TGTGCCATCAGTGAGGAAGGACTAGCGGGGGCGTACAATGAGCAGTTCTTC
TRBV4-2,.,TRBJ1-1,.,CASSQQGVNTEAFF,TGTGCCAGCAGCCAACAAGGGGTGAACACTGAAGCTTTCTTT
TRBV9,.,TRBJ2-1,few,CASSDGQSYNEQFF,TGTGCCAGCAGCGATGGACAGTCCTACAATGAGCAGTTCTTC
TRBV6-1,TRBD2,TRBJ2-3,.,CASREGTTGNTQYF,TGTGCCAGCCGGGAGGGTACGACGGGGAATACGCAGTATTTT
TRBV7-9,TRBD2,TRBJ2-4,.,CASSSRTSGGKNIQYF,TGTGCCAGCAGCTCCAGGACTAGCGGGGGGAAAAACATTCAGTACTTC
TRBV9,TRBD1,TRBJ1-1,once,CASSGTGDTEAFF,TGTGCCAGCAGCGGGACAGGGGACACTGAAGCTTTCTTT
TRBV21-1,.,TRBJ2-2,.,CASSRDLGVTNTGELFF,TGTGCCAGCAGTCGAGACTTAGGGGTGACGAACACCGGGGAGCTGTTTTTT
TRBV6-6,.,TRBJ2-3,.,CASSNEGRTDTQYF,TGTGCCAGCAGTAACGAGGGCAGGACAGATACGCAGTATTTT
TRBV7-9,TRBD2,TRBJ2-3,.,CASSFSLAGDTQYF,TGTGCCAGCAGCTTCTCGCTAGCGGGGGATACGCAGTATTTT
TRBV4-2,TRBD2,TRBJ2-5,.,CASSYSPLAGGYLPQETQYF,TGTGCCAGCAGCTACTCCCCTTTGGCGGGGGGGTACCTACCCCAAGAGACCCAGTACTTC